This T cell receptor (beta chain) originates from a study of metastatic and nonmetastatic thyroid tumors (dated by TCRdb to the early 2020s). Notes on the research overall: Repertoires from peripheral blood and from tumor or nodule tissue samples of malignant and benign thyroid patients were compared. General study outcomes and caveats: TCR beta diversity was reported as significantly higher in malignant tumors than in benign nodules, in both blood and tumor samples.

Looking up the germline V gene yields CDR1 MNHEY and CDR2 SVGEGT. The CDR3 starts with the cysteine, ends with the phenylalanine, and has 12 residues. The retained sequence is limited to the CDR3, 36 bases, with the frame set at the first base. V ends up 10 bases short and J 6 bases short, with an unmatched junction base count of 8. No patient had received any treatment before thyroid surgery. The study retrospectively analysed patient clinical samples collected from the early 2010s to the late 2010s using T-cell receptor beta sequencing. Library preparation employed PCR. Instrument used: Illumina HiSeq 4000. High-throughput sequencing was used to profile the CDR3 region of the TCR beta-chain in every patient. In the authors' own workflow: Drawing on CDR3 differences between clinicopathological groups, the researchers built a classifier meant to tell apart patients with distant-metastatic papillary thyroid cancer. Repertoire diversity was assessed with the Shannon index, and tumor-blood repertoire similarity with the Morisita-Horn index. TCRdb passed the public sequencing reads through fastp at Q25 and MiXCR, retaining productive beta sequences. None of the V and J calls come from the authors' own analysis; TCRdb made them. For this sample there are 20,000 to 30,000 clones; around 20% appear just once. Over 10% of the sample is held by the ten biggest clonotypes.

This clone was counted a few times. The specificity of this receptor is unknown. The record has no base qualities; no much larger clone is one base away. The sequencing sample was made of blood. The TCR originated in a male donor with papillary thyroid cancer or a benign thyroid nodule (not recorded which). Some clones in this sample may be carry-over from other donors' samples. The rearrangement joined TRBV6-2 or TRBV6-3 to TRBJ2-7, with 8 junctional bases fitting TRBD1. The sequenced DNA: TGTGCCATCACCCGGGACAGGTGCGAGCAGTACTTC. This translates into CAITRDRCEQYF.